The 14 T cell receptor beta chains listed next were all sequenced from one sample in a study of molecular identifiers for immune sequencing clone quantification. One entry per CDR3 protein, called by TCRdb with MiXCR from the PCR reads. The sample includes some 91,000 distinct CDR3 sequences, 24% seen only once; the top ten take roughly 1%. The source material was naive CD8+ T cells from blood, with Jurkat cell RNA spiked in. The subset was: FACS-sorted CD8+CD4-CCR7+CD45RA+ naive T cells. The receptors were gathered from a human donor in good health. Some libraries in this study had Jurkat cell RNA spiked in.

This clonotype showed up many times. The chain uses TRBV11-2 and TRBJ2-1; no clear D gene. The germline V and J ends were trimmed by 4 bases and 6 bases, with 16 bases remaining between them. Germline lookup yields CDR1 SGHAT and CDR2 FQNNGV. CDR3 length: 15 residues. The CDR3 DNA sequence: TGTGCCAGCAGCTCAGACTCTACTTCGGGCAATGAGCAGTTCTTC. Its translation: CASSSDSTSGNEQFF.

The table lists this clonotype with many counts. The chain links TRBV7-9 to TRBJ2-7; the D gene is possibly TRBD1 (5 bases). The length of the CDR3 is 14 residues. The V and J ends lost 5 bases and 3 bases respectively, with 14 bases between them. CDR1 is SEHNR and CDR2 is FQNEAQ in the germline V gene (reference sequence). The CDR3 region is CASSAGSSVYEQYF. The CDR3 DNA is TGTGCCAGCAGCGCAGGGTCTTCGGTCTACGAGCAGTACTTC. Complete variable domain (other parts from reference TRBV7-9 and TRBJ2-7): DTGVSQNPRHKITKRGQNVTFRCDPISEHNRLYWYRQTLGQGPEFLTYFQNEAQLEKSRLLSDRFSAERPKGSFSTLEIQRTEQGDSAMYLCASSAGSSVYEQYFGPGTRLTVT.

Regarding this clonotype: One end of the junction is discordant with germline, which a read error may explain. The V gene is TRBV27, the J gene TRBJ1-4; TRBD1 might be the D (6 bases). Germline V gene lookup returns CDR1 MNHEY and CDR2 SMNVEV (reference sequence). The CDR3 has 16 amino acids. The CDR3 DNA reads as TGTGCCGGCAGTTCCCTCCGCCCGAGGGGGGGGGAAAAACTGATTTTT. Its translation is CAGSSLRPRGGEKLIF.

In its sample, this clonotype was seen a few times. The V call is TRBV7-2, the J call TRBJ2-7; D is perhaps TRBD1 (6 bases). Per the germline V gene, CDR1 is SGHTA and CDR2 is FQGNSA. The CDR3 sequence is 14 residues long. V was clipped by 4 bases and J by 5 bases, with 15 bases between them. The CDR3 loop is CASSSLAGDNEQYF. The CDR3 DNA is TGTGCCAGCAGCTCCCTGGCAGGGGATAACGAGCAGTACTTC.

This clonotype was counted ten times or more. The chain has TRBV3-1 and TRBJ2-3, with D possibly being TRBD1 or TRBD2 (5 bases each). The CDR3 is 15 amino acids. Germline V gene lookup returns CDR1 LGHDT and CDR2 YNNKEL (reference sequence). V lost 0 bases and J lost 4, with 11 bases in between. The CDR3 DNA follows: TGTGCCAGCAGCCAAGACGGGGCACCCGCAGATACGCAGTATTTT. This encodes CASSQDGAPADTQYF.

With respect to this clonotype: The junction departs from the called germline gene at one end, perhaps through a read error. CDR3 sequence reads: CASSIMGYHQGTQYF. CDR3 nucleotide sequence: TGTGCCAGTAGTATTATGGGGTACCACCAAGGGACCCAGTACTTC. The rearrangement joins TRBV19 to TRBJ2-5; D not certain. Germline assignment: CDR1 LNHDA and CDR2 SQIVND (reference sequence). CDR3 length: 15 residues.

In this sample, this clonotype turned up a few times. V is TRBV11-2 and J is TRBJ2-3, with 7 bases aligning to TRBD2. J was trimmed by 2 bases and V by 10 bases; bases with no gene match: 6. Germline V gives CDR1 SGHAT, CDR2 FQNNGV. CDR3 length equals 13 residues. The CDR3 sequence: CAIRDYTTDTQYF. CDR3 DNA sequence: TGTGCCATCCGGGACTACACCACAGATACGCAGTATTTT.

This clonotype was counted between two and nine times. This chain links TRBV11-3 with TRBJ2-1, with 7 bases lining up with TRBD2. Losses at the gene ends were 0 bases for V and 5 bases for J; bases not matched to a gene: 7. The germline V gene encodes CDR1 SGHNT and CDR2 YENEEA. This CDR3 contains 16 residues. CDR3 loop: CASSLEAASGNNEQFF. In DNA, the CDR3 is TGTGCCAGCAGCTTAGAGGCCGCTAGCGGCAACAATGAGCAGTTCTTC.

This clonotype came up many times. The chain has TRBV20-1 and TRBJ2-7, with unresolved D. Trimming pared 5 bases from V and 6 bases from J, leaving 11 bases between. Germline V gene sequence: CDR1 DFQATT, CDR2 SNEGSKA (reference sequence). This CDR3 region has 11 residues. DNA for the CDR3: TGCAGTGCTCTCCCCATCGGCGAGCAGTACTTC. As protein: CSALPIGEQYF.

This clonotype was seen ten or more times. This chain connects TRBV30 to TRBJ1-1; weak D call: TRBD1 (5 bases). There are 13 residues in the CDR3. Trimming took off 5 bases at V and 0 bases at J, with 10 bases between the two ends. CDR1 is GTSNPN and CDR2 is SVGIG in the germline V gene (reference sequence). The CDR3 spells CAWDRIMNTEAFF. For the CDR3, the DNA is TGTGCCTGGGACAGAATCATGAACACTGAAGCTTTCTTT.

This clonotype was observed a few times. This rearrangement joins TRBV3-1 to TRBJ2-5; TRBD2 matches 13 bases. CDR3 size: 20 residues. Germline V gives CDR1 LGHDT, CDR2 YNNKEL (reference sequence). The V and J ends lost 2 bases and 0 bases, in that order; junction bases with no gene match: 12. CDR3 residues: CASSQRPGLAGETYQETQYF. CDR3 bases: TGTGCCAGCAGCCAACGTCCTGGACTAGCGGGGGAGACATACCAAGAGACCCAGTACTTC.

About this clonotype itself: This may stem from a read error, because a much larger clone lies one nucleotide away. The gene calls are TRBV6-6 and TRBJ1-5; no firm D call. V lost 4 bases to trimming and J lost 7 bases, with 14 bases between them. The CDR3 has 14 amino acids. In germline, CDR1 is MNHNY, CDR2 SVGAGI (reference sequence). The CDR3 bases are TGTGCCAGCAGTTTCGCAGGTTTTGTGCAGCCCCAGCATTTT. It specifies CASSFAGFVQPQHF.

This clonotype was counted between two and nine times. One base away lies a much larger clone, so this may be a sequencing read error. The chain uses TRBV5-1 and TRBJ2-7; D may be TRBD1 or TRBD2 (5 bases each). This CDR3 contains 15 residues. The V end lost 4 bases, the J end lost 7 bases, and 21 bases lay between the germline ends. The germline V gene has CDR1 SGHRS and CDR2 YFSETQ. As DNA, the CDR3 is TGCGCCAGCAGCAAGACAGTCTCAGGACTGGGGGAGCAGTACTTC. It is translated as CASSKTVSGLGEQYF.

J is TRBJ2-2 and V is TRBV3-2; TRBD1, the D gene given by the table, was not confirmed from the DNA. TRBV3-2 is annotated as a pseudogene. This CDR3 is 13 amino acids long. The CDR3 reads CASSLDRAWGAVF. DNA for the CDR3: TGTGCCAGCAGCCTGGACAGGGCCTGGGGAGCTGTTTTT.